The 20 T cell receptor beta chains below come from one sample, sequenced in a study of T cells in Graves' hyperthyroidism and ophthalmopathy. Amplified TCR beta CDR3 regions derived from RNA transcripts. The TCR CDR3 was amplified in a first-round RT-PCR using the HTBI primer set. Using its own MiXCR run on the multiplex PCR reads, TCRdb lists one record per CDR3 protein. The data hold roughly 160,000 distinct CDR3 sequences, with 8% to 9.5% observed a single time. Material: blood. The receptors stem from a woman aged 18 to 35 with Graves' hyperthyroidism that later progressed to Graves' ophthalmopathy.

The gene calls are TRBV28 and TRBJ1-2, with 7 bases matching TRBD1. The CDR3 extends over 18 amino acids. Losses at the gene ends were 4 bases for V and 3 bases for J; bases not matched to a gene: 17. Germline V gives CDR1 MDHEN, CDR2 SYDVKM. The CDR3: CASSSEGAGTRRDYGYTF. The DNA for the CDR3 is TGTGCCAGCAGTTCGGAGGGGGCAGGGACCCGGAGAGACTATGGCTACACCTTC.

This clonotype was recorded many times. The chain carries TRBV3-1 and TRBJ2-5; 14 positions agree with TRBD2. Germline V lookup: CDR1 LGHDT, CDR2 YNNKEL (reference sequence). With 7 bases clipped from V and 5 bases from J, the junction kept 15 bases outside the gene matches. The CDR3 is 18 amino acids. CDR3 in amino acids: CASTRGTSGRLTPETQYF. CDR3 coding DNA: TGTGCCAGCACCCGTGGGACTAGCGGGAGACTAACCCCGGAGACCCAGTACTTC.

This clonotype has more than one count but fewer than ten. This chain links TRBV29-1 with TRBJ1-2; D is uncertain. The V and J ends lost 4 bases and 4 bases respectively, with 13 bases between them. Looked up from germline, CDR1 is SQVTM and CDR2 is ANQGSEA. The CDR3 has 13 amino acids. The CDR3 loop reads CSVVGGEGYGYTF. The CDR3 DNA is TGCAGCGTTGTGGGTGGGGAGGGCTATGGCTACACCTTC.

This clonotype was picked up many times. The chain's CDR3 is CASSLEPTGTYEQYF. For the CDR3, the DNA is TGCGCCAGCAGCCTGGAACCGACCGGGACCTACGAGCAGTACTTC. The chain combines TRBV4-1 with TRBJ2-7, with a weak D call TRBD2 (5 bases). Trimming cost V 4 bases and J 2 bases, with 15 bases left between them. CDR3 size: 15 residues. Germline assignment: CDR1 MGHRA and CDR2 YSYEKL.

This clonotype was recorded a few times. This rearrangement joins TRBV9 to TRBJ2-7; no firm D call. Per the germline V gene, CDR1 is SGDLS and CDR2 is YYNGEE. V dropped 3 bases and J dropped 5 bases, with 12 bases sitting between them. There are 13 residues in the CDR3. CDR3 DNA: TGTGCCAGCAGCGCTCCCCACTATGACGAGCAGTACTTC. The encoded protein is CASSAPHYDEQYF.

This clonotype was detected many times. The junction and the germline gene differ at one end; a read error may be behind it. The V gene is TRBV20-1, the J gene TRBJ1-1; no definite D call. The CDR3 is 12 amino acids. Germline V CDR1 and CDR2: DFQATT, SNEGSKA (reference sequence). This CDR3 reads CSARDNILEAFF. The DNA for the CDR3 is TGCAGTGCCAGAGACAATATCCTGGAAGCTTTCTTT.

As concerns this clonotype: Since a much larger clone is just one base distant, this may be a read error. V gene TRBV11-1 combines with J gene TRBJ2-1; 8 bases line up with TRBD1. CDR1 and CDR2 (germline): SGHAT, FQDESV (reference sequence). CDR3 length: 15 amino acids. CDR3 protein: CASSATGALYNEQLF. Written as DNA, the CDR3 is TGTGCCAGCAGCGCGACAGGGGCGCTATACAATGAGCAGCTCTTC.

This clonotype was picked up many times. The chain combines TRBV28 with TRBJ1-6; a weak D match, TRBD1 (6 bases). The CDR3 runs to 13 residues. CDR1 and CDR2 (germline): MDHEN, SYDVKM. Trimming cost V 7 bases and J 7 bases, with 11 bases left between them. In DNA, the CDR3 is TGTGCCAGCAACGGGAGGGGGAATTCACCCCTCCACTTT. It yields the protein CASNGRGNSPLHF.

This clonotype was recorded many times. The rearrangement uses TRBV30 and TRBJ2-7; D is unresolved. The CDR3 has 12 amino acids. CDR1 and CDR2 (germline): GTSNPN, SVGIG (reference sequence). V lost 0 bases, J lost 6 bases, and 9 bases lay in between. The DNA of the CDR3 is TGTGCCTGGAGTGTAAGCCAAACCGAGCAGTACTTC. As protein: CAWSVSQTEQYF.

The chain employs TRBV4-1 and TRBJ1-6, with D hard to call. The CDR3 sequence is 16 residues long. Germline CDR1 is MGHRA and CDR2 is YSYEKL. V gave up 8 bases and J gave up 7 bases, with 21 bases separating them. CDR3 bases: TGCGCCAGCTCCCGGCCTGAGACTGCGGGGAATTCACCCCTCCACTTT. It codes for CASSRPETAGNSPLHF.

At least ten counts were recorded for this clonotype. This chain joins TRBV30 and TRBJ2-7, with D tentatively TRBD1 (5 bases). The V gene's germline CDR1 is GTSNPN and CDR2 SVGIG (reference sequence). Trimming cost V 7 bases and J 3 bases, with 16 bases left between them. The CDR3 covers 13 residues. In nucleotides, the CDR3 is TGTGCCTTCTCGAACAGGTCTTTCTACGAGCAGTACTTC. This translates into CAFSNRSFYEQYF.

This clonotype was counted between two and nine times. The chain employs TRBV3-1 and TRBJ1-3; tentatively, D is TRBD1 (6 bases). The CDR3 runs to 15 residues. Germline lookup yields CDR1 LGHDT and CDR2 YNNKEL (reference sequence). The V and J ends lost 5 bases and 3 bases respectively, with 14 bases between them. CDR3 bases: TGTGCCAGCAGCTTCAGGTACAGGGTTGGAAACACCATATATTTT. Its translation: CASSFRYRVGNTIYF.

This clonotype has ten or more counts. The gene calls are TRBV12-3 or TRBV12-4 and TRBJ2-7; possibly TRBD1 for D (6 bases). V lost 6 bases and J lost 5, with 11 bases in between. The CDR3 is 12 amino acids. The CDR3 bases are TGTGCCAGCAGATCTACAGGGAACGAGCAGTACTTC. Amino acids: CASRSTGNEQYF.

This clonotype was seen many times. The chain has TRBV20-1 and TRBJ1-2; D is possibly TRBD1 (5 bases). Germline V gene lookup returns CDR1 DFQATT and CDR2 SNEGSKA (reference sequence). V lost 5 bases and J 4 bases, leaving 11 bases between the germline ends. This CDR3 comprises 12 residues. The CDR3 is CSADDDSYGYTF. The DNA for the CDR3 is TGCAGTGCTGATGACGACAGCTATGGCTACACCTTC.

This clonotype has a count of ten or more. The chain couples TRBV28 to TRBJ2-4; 9 positions match TRBD1. Germline values: CDR1 MDHEN, CDR2 SYDVKM. The CDR3 is 15 amino acids. V gave up 6 bases and J gave up 8 bases; unmatched junction bases: 11. Here the CDR3 DNA reads TGTGCCAGCAGCAAAACCGGGACAGGGTGGTACATTCAGTACTTC. Its protein is CASSKTGTGWYIQYF.

This clonotype was seen at least ten times. The V and J genes are TRBV7-3 and TRBJ2-3; TRBD1 matches at 10 bases. In germline, CDR1 is SGHTA, CDR2 FQGTGA. The ends lost 0 bases at V and 2 bases at J; junction bases unmatched: 8. This CDR3 region has 18 residues. Here the CDR3 reads CASSLTGTGEWLTDTQYF. For the CDR3, the DNA is TGTGCCAGCAGCTTAACTGGGACAGGGGAGTGGCTCACAGATACGCAGTATTTT. Filled out from reference TRBV7-3 and TRBJ2-3, the complete variable domain reads GAGVSQTPSNKVTEKGKYVELRCDPISGHTALYWYRQSLGQGPEFLIYFQGTGAADDSGLPNDRFFAVRPEGSVSTLKIQRTERGDSAVYLCASSLTGTGEWLTDTQYFGPGTRLTVL.

This clonotype was recorded at least ten times. The rearrangement uses TRBV30 and TRBJ2-1; 8 positions match TRBD2. The V and J ends lost 1 base and 3 bases, in that order; junction bases with no gene match: 5. The CDR3 has 15 amino acids. The germline V gene encodes CDR1 GTSNPN and CDR2 SVGIG (reference sequence). The CDR3 sequence: CAWSAPAGVYNEQFF. The CDR3 nucleotides are TGTGCCTGGAGTGCCCCAGCGGGAGTCTACAATGAGCAGTTCTTC.

This clonotype was detected ten times or more. This sequence joins TRBV7-2 and TRBJ1-4; D gene ambiguous. Germline CDR1 reads SGHTA; CDR2 reads FQGNSA. The CDR3 sequence is 14 residues long. Trimming shortened V by 3 bases and J by 14 bases, and 19 bases separated the two germline ends. CDR3 residues: CASSFPAEMKRLFF. In DNA form, the CDR3 reads TGTGCCAGCAGCTTTCCCGCAGAAATGAAAAGGCTGTTTTTT.

The sample holds many counts of this clonotype. The chain has TRBV12-3 or TRBV12-4 and TRBJ1-1, with D possibly TRBD1 on 6 matching bases. The V gene lost 1 base and the J gene lost 4 bases, with 10 bases spanning the gap. This CDR3 contains 14 residues. CDR3 residues: CASSLGGGGTEAFF. DNA of the CDR3: TGTGCCAGCAGTTTAGGAGGGGGGGGCACTGAAGCTTTCTTT.

This clonotype was seen repeatedly, ten times or more. This rearrangement joins TRBV15 to TRBJ2-4; 11 bases are a match to TRBD1. V lost 1 base, J lost 5 bases, and 19 bases stayed unmatched. Germline values: CDR1 LNHNV, CDR2 YYDKDF (reference sequence). The CDR3 loop spans 21 amino acids. CDR3 bases: TGTGCCACCAGCAGAGTAGGTCCCGGACAGGGGGCGCGAATGGCCGAAAACATTCAGTACTTC. Translating gives CATSRVGPGQGARMAENIQYF.